The clone carrying this T cell receptor (beta chain) was counted a few times. The antigen remains unidentified. The CDR3 spans 15 residues. Germline assignment: CDR1 LGHNA and CDR2 YSLEER. J lost 7 bases, V lost 4 bases, and 5 bases had no gene match. The data are from a study of T-cell memory formation after mild COVID-19. Study as a whole: TCR clusters largely stayed donor specific.

TCRdb fed the 5' RACE reads into MiXCR, producing one record per CDR3 protein. The profile shows 150,000 to 200,000 distinct CDR3 sequences, over 20% of them singletons. Study results and caveats: Contracting CD4+ clones lay largely in CM and EM, with CD8+ ones residing in EMRA.

The gene calls are TRBV4-3 and TRBJ2-1, with TRBD1 identical over 12 bases. The clonotype comes from an adult woman who had mild COVID-19 (a few samples of this study predate the infection). Cell type and time point are not known. The specimen was PBMCs or a T cell subset sorted from them (not recorded which). The CDR3 reads CASSPGTGGLNEQFF. In DNA form, the CDR3 reads TGCGCCAGCAGCCCGGGGACAGGGGGCTTGAATGAGCAGTTCTTC.